This TCR beta chain was found in a study of cytomegalovirus exposure and HLA in healthy donors. The study ran its PCR with 60 Vbeta and 13 Jbeta primers. The assay was immunoSEQ multiplex PCR, and TCRdb's table has in-frame clones only and misses some. In the table there are some 120,000 clones, around four fifths of which are singletons. The V gene lost 1 base and the J gene lost 1 base, with 15 bases spanning the gap. The CDR3 contains 17 residues. Germline V lookup: CDR1 LNHNV, CDR2 YYDKDF (reference sequence). The sample holds a few counts of this clone. The sequencing sample was made of PBMCs. The receptor comes from a woman aged 40 to 50 in good health and CMV-seropositive. The rearrangement links TRBV15 to TRBJ2-3; D might be TRBD1 (6 bases). The CDR3 region has the DNA TGTGCCACCAGCAGAGTAGGAATGGACAGTGGCACAGATACGCAGTATTTT. Translated: CATSRVGMDSGTDTQYF.